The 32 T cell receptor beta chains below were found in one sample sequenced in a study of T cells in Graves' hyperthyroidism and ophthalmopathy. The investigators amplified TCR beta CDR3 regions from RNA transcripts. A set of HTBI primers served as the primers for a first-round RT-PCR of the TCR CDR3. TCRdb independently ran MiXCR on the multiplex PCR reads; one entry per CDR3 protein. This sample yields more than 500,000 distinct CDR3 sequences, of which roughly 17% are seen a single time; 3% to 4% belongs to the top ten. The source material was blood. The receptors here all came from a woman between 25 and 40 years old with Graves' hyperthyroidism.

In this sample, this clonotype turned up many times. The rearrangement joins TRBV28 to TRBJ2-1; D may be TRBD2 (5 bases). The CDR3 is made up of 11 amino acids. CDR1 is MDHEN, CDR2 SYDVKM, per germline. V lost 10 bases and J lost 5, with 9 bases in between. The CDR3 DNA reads TGTGCCACCTTGAGGGACAATGAGCAGTTCTTC. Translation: CATLRDNEQFF. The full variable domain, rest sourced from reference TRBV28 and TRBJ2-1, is DVKVTQSSRYLVKRTGEKVFLECVQDMDHENMFWYRQDPGLGLRLIYFSYDVKMKEKGDIPEGYSVSREKKERFSLILESASTNQTSMYLCATLRDNEQFFGPGTRLTVL.

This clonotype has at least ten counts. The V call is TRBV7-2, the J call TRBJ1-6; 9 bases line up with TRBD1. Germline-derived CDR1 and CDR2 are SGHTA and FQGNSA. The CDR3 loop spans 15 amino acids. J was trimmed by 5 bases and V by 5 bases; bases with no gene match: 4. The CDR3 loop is CASSPRTGDNSPLHF. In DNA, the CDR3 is TGTGCCAGCAGCCCGAGGACAGGGGATAATTCACCCCTCCACTTT.

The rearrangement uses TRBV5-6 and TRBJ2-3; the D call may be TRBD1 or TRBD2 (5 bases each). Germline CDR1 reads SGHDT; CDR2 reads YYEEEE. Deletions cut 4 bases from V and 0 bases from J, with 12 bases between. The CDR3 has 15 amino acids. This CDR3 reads CASSDGTLSTDTQYF. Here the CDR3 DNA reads TGTGCCAGCAGCGATGGGACCCTTAGCACAGATACGCAGTATTTT. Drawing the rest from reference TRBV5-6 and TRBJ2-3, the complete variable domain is DAGVTQSPTHLIKTRGQQVTLRCSPKSGHDTVSWYQQALGQGPQFIFQYYEEEERQRGNFPDRFSGHQFPNYSSELNVNALLLGDSALYLCASSDGTLSTDTQYFGPGTRLTVL.

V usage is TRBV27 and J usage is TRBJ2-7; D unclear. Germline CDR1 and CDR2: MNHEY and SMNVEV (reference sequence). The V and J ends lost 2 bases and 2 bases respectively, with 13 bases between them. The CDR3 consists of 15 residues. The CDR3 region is CASSLIENHPYEQYF. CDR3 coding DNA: TGTGCCAGCAGTTTAATCGAGAACCACCCCTACGAGCAGTACTTC.

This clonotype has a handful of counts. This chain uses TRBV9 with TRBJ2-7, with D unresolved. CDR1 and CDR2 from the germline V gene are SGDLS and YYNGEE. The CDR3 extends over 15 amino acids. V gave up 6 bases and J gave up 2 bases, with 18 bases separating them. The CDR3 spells CASTPERHRTYEQYF. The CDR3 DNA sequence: TGTGCCAGCACCCCTGAGCGACACCGAACCTACGAGCAGTACTTC.

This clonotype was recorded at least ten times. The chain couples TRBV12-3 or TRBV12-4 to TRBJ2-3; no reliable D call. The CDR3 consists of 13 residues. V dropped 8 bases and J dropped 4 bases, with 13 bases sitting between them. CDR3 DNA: TGTGCCAGCTATTCCCCGGCGGCAGATACGCAGTATTTT. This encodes CASYSPAADTQYF.

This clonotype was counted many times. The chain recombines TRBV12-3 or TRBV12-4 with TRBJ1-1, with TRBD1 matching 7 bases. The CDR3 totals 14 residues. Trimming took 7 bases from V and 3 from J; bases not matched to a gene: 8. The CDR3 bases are TGTGCCAGCAATATACAGGGGTTGGACACTGAAGCTTTCTTT. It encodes CASNIQGLDTEAFF.

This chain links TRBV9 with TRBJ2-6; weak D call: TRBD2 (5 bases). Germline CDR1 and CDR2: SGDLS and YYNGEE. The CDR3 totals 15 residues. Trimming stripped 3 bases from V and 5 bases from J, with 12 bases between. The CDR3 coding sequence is TGTGCCAGCAGCGGCCTTAGCGCCAGGGCCAACGTCCTGACTTTC. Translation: CASSGLSARANVLTF.

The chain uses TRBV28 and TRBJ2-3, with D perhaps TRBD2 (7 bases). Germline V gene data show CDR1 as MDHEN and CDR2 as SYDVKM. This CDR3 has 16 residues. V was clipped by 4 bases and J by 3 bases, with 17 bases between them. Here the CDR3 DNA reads TGTGCCAGCAGTTCGATCTCGGCGGGGGCTACAGATACGCAGTATTTT. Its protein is CASSSISAGATDTQYF.

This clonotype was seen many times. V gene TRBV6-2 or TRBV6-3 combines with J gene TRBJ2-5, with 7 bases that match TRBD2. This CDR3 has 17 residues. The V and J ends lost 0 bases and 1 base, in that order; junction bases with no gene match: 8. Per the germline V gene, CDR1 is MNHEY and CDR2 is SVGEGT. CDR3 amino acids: CASSYSGATSSQETQYF. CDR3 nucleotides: TGTGCCAGCAGTTACTCTGGCGCGACTAGCAGCCAAGAGACCCAGTACTTC.

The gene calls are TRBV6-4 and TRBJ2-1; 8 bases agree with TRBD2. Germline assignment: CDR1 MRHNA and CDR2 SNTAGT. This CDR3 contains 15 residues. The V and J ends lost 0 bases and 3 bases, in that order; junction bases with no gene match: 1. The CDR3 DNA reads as TGTGCCAGCAGTGACTCTAGCGGGGACTACAATGAGCAGTTCTTC. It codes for CASSDSSGDYNEQFF.

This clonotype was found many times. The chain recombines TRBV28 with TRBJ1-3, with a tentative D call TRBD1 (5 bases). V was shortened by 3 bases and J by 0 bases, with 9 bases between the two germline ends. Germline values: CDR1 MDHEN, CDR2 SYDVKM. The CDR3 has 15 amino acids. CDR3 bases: TGTGCCAGCAGTTTGGGGGGTGGCTCTGGAAACACCATATATTTT. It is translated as CASSLGGGSGNTIYF.

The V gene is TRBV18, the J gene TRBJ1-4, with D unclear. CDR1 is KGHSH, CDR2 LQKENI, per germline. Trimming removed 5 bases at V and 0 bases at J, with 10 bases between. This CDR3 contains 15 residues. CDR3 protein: CASSGQRATNEKLFF. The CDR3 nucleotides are TGTGCCAGCTCAGGCCAACGGGCAACTAATGAAAAACTGTTTTTT.

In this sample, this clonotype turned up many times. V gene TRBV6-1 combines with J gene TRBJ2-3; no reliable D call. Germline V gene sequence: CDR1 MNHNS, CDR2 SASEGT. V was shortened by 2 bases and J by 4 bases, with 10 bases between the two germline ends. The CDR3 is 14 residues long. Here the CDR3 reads CASSEQTGADTQYF. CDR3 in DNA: TGTGCCAGCAGTGAACAAACTGGGGCAGATACGCAGTATTTT.

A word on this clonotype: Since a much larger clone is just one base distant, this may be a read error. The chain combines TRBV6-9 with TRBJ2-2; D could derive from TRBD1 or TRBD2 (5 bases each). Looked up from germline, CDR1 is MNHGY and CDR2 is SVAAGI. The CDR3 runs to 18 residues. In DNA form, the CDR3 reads TGTGCCAGCAGTTACGGACCCCCGGGACGACAATACGACGGGGAGCGGTTTTTT. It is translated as CASSYGPPGRQYDGERFF.

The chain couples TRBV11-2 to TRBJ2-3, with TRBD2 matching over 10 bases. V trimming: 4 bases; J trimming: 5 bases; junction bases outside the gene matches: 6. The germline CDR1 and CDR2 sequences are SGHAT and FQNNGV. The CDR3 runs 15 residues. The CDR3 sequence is CASSSSGRVGDTQYF. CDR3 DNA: TGTGCCAGCAGCTCGAGCGGGAGGGTCGGAGATACGCAGTATTTT.

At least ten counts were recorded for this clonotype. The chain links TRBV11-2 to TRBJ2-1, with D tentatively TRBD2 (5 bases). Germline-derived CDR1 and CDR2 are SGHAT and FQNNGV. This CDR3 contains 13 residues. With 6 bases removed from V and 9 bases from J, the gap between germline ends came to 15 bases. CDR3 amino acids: CASRYRGISEQFF. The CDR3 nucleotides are TGTGCCAGCAGATACCGAGGGATTTCTGAGCAGTTCTTC.

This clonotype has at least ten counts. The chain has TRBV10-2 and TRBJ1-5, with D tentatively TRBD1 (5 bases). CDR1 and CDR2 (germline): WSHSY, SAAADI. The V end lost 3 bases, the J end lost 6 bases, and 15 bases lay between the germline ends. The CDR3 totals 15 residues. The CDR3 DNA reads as TGCGCCAGCAGTGAACGAGGGCAGGGCGGTCAGCCCCAGCATTTT. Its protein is CASSERGQGGQPQHF.

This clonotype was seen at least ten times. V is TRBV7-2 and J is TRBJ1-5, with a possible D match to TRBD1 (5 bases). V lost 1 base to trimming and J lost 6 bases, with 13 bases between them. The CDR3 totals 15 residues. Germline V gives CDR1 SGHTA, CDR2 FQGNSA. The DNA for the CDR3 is TGTGCCAGCAGCTTAGGAAGCAGCGGGGGTCAGCCCCAGCATTTT. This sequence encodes CASSLGSSGGQPQHF.

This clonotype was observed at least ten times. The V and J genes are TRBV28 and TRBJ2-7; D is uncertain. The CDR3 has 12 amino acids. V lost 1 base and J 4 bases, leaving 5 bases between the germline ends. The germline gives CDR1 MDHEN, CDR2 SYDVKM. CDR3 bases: TGTGCCAGCAGTTTATCTCATTACGAGCAGTACTTC. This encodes CASSLSHYEQYF.

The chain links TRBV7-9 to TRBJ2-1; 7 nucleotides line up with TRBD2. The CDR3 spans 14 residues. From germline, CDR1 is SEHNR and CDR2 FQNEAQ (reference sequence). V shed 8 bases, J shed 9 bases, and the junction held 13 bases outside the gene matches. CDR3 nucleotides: TGTGCCAGCTCGTCCATTCGACGGGAGGCTGAGCAGTTCTTC. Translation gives CASSSIRREAEQFF.

The CDR3: CASSTISPLETQYF. For the CDR3, the DNA is TGTGCCAGCAGCACTATATCTCCTCTAGAGACCCAGTACTTC. This chain joins TRBV7-9 and TRBJ2-5, with unresolved D. Germline CDR1 SEHNR, CDR2 FQNEAQ (reference sequence). V lost 5 bases and J 4 bases, leaving 14 bases between the germline ends. This CDR3 comprises 14 residues.

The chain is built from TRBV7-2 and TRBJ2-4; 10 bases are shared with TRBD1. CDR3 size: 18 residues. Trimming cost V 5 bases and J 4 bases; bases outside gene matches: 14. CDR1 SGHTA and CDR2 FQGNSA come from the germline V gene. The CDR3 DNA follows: TGTGCCAGCAGCCCAGCCCCTCGGGACAGGGGAGGAAAAAACATTCAGTACTTC. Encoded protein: CASSPAPRDRGGKNIQYF.

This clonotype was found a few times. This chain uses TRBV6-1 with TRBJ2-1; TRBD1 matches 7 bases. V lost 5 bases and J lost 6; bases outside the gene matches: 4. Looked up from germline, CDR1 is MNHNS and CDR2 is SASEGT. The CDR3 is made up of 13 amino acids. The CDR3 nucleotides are TGTGCCAGCAGTCGCTACAGGGGCAATGAGCAGTTCTTC. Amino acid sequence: CASSRYRGNEQFF.

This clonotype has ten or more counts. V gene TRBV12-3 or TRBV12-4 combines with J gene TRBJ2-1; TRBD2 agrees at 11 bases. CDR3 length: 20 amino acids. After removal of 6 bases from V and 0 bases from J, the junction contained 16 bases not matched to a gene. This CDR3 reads CASRTGRRGLAVSSYNEQFF. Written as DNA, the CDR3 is TGTGCCAGCAGAACGGGACGGCGGGGACTAGCGGTGAGCTCCTACAATGAGCAGTTCTTC.

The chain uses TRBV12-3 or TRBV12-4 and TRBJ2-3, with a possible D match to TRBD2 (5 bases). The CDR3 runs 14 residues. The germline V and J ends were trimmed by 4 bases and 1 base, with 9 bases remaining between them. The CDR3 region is CASSSGFGTDTQYF. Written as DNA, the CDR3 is TGTGCCAGCAGTTCGGGGTTTGGCACAGATACGCAGTATTTT.

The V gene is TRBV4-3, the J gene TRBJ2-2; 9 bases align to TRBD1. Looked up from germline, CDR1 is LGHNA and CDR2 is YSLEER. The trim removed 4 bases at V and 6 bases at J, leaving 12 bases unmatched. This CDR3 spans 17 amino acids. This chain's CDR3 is CASSPSSLQGAAGELFF. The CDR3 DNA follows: TGCGCCAGCAGCCCGTCTAGTTTACAGGGGGCAGCCGGGGAGCTGTTTTTT.

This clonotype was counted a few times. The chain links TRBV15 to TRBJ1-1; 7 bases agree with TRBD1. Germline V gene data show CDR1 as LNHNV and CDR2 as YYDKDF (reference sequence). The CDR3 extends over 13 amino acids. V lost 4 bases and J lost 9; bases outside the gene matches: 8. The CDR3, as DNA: TGTGCCACCAGCATCTGGAAGGGGGCAAAAGCTTTCTTT. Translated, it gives CATSIWKGAKAFF.

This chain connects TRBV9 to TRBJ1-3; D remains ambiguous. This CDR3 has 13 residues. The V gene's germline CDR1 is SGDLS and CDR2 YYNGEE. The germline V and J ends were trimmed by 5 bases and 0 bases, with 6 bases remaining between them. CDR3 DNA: TGTGCCAGCAGTGGCAGCTCTGGAAACACCATATATTTT. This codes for CASSGSSGNTIYF.

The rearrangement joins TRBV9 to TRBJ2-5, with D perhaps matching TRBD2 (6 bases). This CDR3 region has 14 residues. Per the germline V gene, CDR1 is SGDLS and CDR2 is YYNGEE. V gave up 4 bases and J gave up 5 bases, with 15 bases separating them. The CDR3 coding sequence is TGTGCCAGCAGCTTCCTTAGCGCGGGGGAGACCCAGTACTTC. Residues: CASSFLSAGETQYF. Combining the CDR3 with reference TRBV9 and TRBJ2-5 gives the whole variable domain DSGVTQTPKHLITATGQRVTLRCSPRSGDLSVYWYQQSLDQGLQFLIQYYNGEERAKGNILERFSAQQFPDLHSELNLSSLELGDSALYFCASSFLSAGETQYFGPGTRLLVL.

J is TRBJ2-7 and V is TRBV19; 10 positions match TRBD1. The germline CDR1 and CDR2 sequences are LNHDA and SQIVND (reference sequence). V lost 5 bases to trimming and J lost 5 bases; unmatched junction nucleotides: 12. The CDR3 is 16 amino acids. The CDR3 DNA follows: TGTGCCAGTAGTTTTTCCCCGGGACAGGGGTTTCACGAGCAGTACTTC. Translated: CASSFSPGQGFHEQYF.

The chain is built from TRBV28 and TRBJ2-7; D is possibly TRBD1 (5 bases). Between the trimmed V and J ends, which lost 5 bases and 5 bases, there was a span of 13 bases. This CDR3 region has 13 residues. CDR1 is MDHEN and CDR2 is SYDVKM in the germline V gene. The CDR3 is CASSGAGLDEQYF. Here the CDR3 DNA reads TGTGCCAGCAGTGGTGCAGGGCTGGACGAGCAGTACTTC. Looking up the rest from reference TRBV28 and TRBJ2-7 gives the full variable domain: DVKVTQSSRYLVKRTGEKVFLECVQDMDHENMFWYRQDPGLGLRLIYFSYDVKMKEKGDIPEGYSVSREKKERFSLILESASTNQTSMYLCASSGAGLDEQYFGPGTRLTVT.